Ten or more counts support the clone carrying this T cell receptor beta chain. Its antigen is currently unknown. This sample is drawn from a study of identical twins. It was template switching that added a universal primer site, and there were unique molecular identifiers on the cDNA. Each CDR3 protein is one row after TCRdb ran MiXCR on the 5' RACE reads. The sample holds hundreds of thousands of distinct CDR3 sequences, less than 9% seen once. General observations from the study: Memory repertoires showed no such pattern, whereas abundant cord blood beta clonotypes carried fewer insertions.

This same sample was also taken into another study, of yellow fever vaccine responses in identical twins.

The TCR was taken from a woman aged 18 to 35 in good health. Sequenced material: PBMCs.

The CDR3 reads CSATGLAGEGYEQYF. DNA of the CDR3: TGCAGTGCAACAGGACTAGCGGGAGAAGGGTACGAGCAGTACTTC. The chain is built from TRBV20-1 and TRBJ2-7, with 13 bases fitting TRBD2. The CDR3 runs to 15 residues. CDR1 is DFQATT, CDR2 SNEGSKA, per germline (reference sequence). V lost 6 bases and J lost 4; bases outside the gene matches: 9.